Detailed here is one T cell receptor beta chain. Its target is unknown. The data belong to a study of glioma-infiltrating T cells. The wider study: WHO grade II oligodendrogliomas or astrocytomas, plus non-recurrent WHO grade IV glioblastomas, were sampled. Target coverage was roughly 4- to 11-fold for roughly one million blood T cells. Overall study results and limits: Patients with low tissue-blood divergence carried a signature set of shared blood CDR3 motifs.

Amplification of TCR alpha and beta CDR3 regions from RNA used iRepertoire nested multiplex PCR. One-step reverse transcription and amplification started from approximately 100-400 ng of tissue mRNA or PBMC total RNA. TCRdb recomputed calls from the multiplex PCR reads with MiXCR, one row per CDR3 protein. The data show 300,000 to 450,000 distinct CDR3 sequences, 35% to 45% seen once. Germline V gives CDR1 LNHNV, CDR2 YYDKDF (reference sequence). The ends lost 3 bases at V and 3 bases at J; junction bases unmatched: 9. The CDR3 is 16 amino acids. Sequenced material: glioma tissue, nonneoplastic brain tissue, or PBMCs (not recorded which). The J gene is TRBJ2-7, the V gene TRBV15; TRBD1 matches 9 bases. This sequence originates from a human donor with low-grade glioma or glioblastoma, undergoing nonglioma brain surgery, or in good health (not recorded which). As DNA, the CDR3 is TGTGCCACCAGCAGGGGGGAGACAGGGGGGGGCTACGAGCAGTACTTC. This encodes CATSRGETGGGYEQYF.